The clone carrying this T cell receptor beta chain was detected only a few times. V gave up 4 bases and J gave up 8 bases, with 15 bases separating them. This CDR3 has 15 amino acids. CDR1 is LGHNA and CDR2 is YNFKEQ in the germline V gene. The library targeted TCRbeta and was prepared with unique molecular identifiers. A single record per CDR3 protein comes from TCRdb applying MiXCR to the PCR reads. Found here are about 510,000 distinct CDR3 sequences, over 10% of them singletons; the top ten hold roughly 15%. These data are taken from a study of T-cell reconstitution after alpha-beta-depleted transplantation in children.

This clonotype was obtained from a female patient aged 2 to 10 who had a stem cell transplant for aplastic anemia, so the T cells may come from the graft donor. V is TRBV4-2 and J is TRBJ1-6, with no clear D. Sample: PBMCs, mostly from graft donor cells, taken 180 days after TCRalphabeta/CD19-depleted stem cell transplant. This chain's CDR3 is CASSLRLEEHSPLHF. The DNA for the CDR3 is TGTGCCAGCAGCCTTCGTCTCGAAGAGCATTCACCCCTCCACTTT.